This T cell receptor (beta chain) was identified in a study of cytomegalovirus exposure and HLA in healthy donors. In the study overall: Most donors, roughly 82% of around 400 genotyped, fell in the Caucasian-associated ancestry cluster.

CDR3 length: 13 residues. The germline CDR1 and CDR2 sequences are SGHTA and FQGNSA. The V end lost 8 bases, the J end lost 4 bases, and 14 bases lay between the germline ends. With respect to this clone: The antigen is unknown.

PCR used 60 Vbeta primers and 13 Jbeta primers. This table comes from immunoSEQ multiplex PCR, and its TCRdb copy is limited to in-frame clones, with some not included. This sample carries 150,000 to 200,000 clones, 75% to 90% of them seen once, and the ten largest clones take over 2.5%. Points from the study as a whole: Presence/absence analyses took donor sequencing depth as roughly uniform. Among immune exposure information, only CMV serostatus was available. Common viral pathogens seemed to be connected with several of the most significant clusters, according to a later analysis.

What was sequenced was PBMCs. J is TRBJ1-1 and V is TRBV7-2; D ambiguous. The TCR sequence derives from a woman aged 50 to 65 in good health and CMV-seropositive. The DNA of the CDR3 is TGTGCCAGCTCCCCGGGGTGGGGCACTGAAGCTTTCTTT. It specifies CASSPGWGTEAFF.